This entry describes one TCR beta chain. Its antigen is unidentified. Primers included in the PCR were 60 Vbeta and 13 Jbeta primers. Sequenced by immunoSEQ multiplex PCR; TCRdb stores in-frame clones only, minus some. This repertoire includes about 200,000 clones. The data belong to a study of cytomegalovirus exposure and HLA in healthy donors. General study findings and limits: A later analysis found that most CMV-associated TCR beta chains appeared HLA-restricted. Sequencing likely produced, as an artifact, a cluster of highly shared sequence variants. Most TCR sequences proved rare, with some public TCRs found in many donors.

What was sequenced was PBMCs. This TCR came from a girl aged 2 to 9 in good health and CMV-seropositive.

CDR3 DNA: TGTGCCAGCACCATCGGAGGGGAGCCCCAGCATTTT. This codes for CASTIGGEPQHF. V gene TRBV2 combines with J gene TRBJ1-5; D might be TRBD1 (5 bases). From germline, CDR1 is SNHLY and CDR2 FYNNEI. The germline V and J ends were trimmed by 7 bases and 8 bases, with 12 bases remaining between them. This CDR3 contains 12 residues.